This T cell receptor beta chain was recovered during a study of T and B cells in COVID-19 patients. Overall study: COVID-19 patients gave peripheral blood either during active infection or after recovery.

A few counts support this clonotype. TRB was amplified from about 260-540 ng of blood genomic DNA. Multiplex PCR with BIOMED2 TRB-A/B primer pools amplified TRB rearrangements. From the multiplex PCR reads, TCRdb called clonotypes with MiXCR, one entry per CDR3 protein. The sample has 3,500 or so distinct CDR3 sequences, 28% seen once. Looked up from germline, CDR1 is KGHSH and CDR2 is LQKENI. The CDR3 is 15 residues long. V lost 3 bases to trimming and J lost 5 bases; unmatched junction nucleotides: 6. The TCR comes from a human donor with active COVID-19. The donor label of this sample is uncertain. The chain recombines TRBV18 with TRBJ2-2; 7 nucleotides align to TRBD2. Sequenced: blood. The CDR3 DNA reads as TGTGCCAGCTCACCCGCGGCCGGGAGGACCGGGGAGCTGTTTTTT. Its protein product is CASSPAAGRTGELFF.